This T cell receptor beta chain was profiled in a study of OX40 agonist ivuxolimab in advanced cancers. Study at large: Patients were dosed with the agonistic anti-OX40 (CD134) antibody ivuxolimab. Dose-escalation patients were diagnosed with hepatocellular carcinoma, melanoma, renal cell cancer or head and neck cancer.

As regards this clone: Its antigen is unidentified.

Points from the study as a whole: Clonal expansion in partial responders at 0.1-3.0 mg/kg ranked among the lowest.

The length of the CDR3 is 13 residues. The germline V gene encodes CDR1 KGHSH and CDR2 LQKENI. Trimming took 1 base from V and 6 from J, leaving 9 bases between them. The method was immunoSEQ multiplex PCR; TCRdb's version includes in-frame clones alone and lacks a portion of them. The sample has more than 65,000 clones, around 84% seen once. The sequences come from CD4+ or CD8+ T cells sorted from blood, collected in a trial of the OX40 agonist ivuxolimab. The sequence was obtained from an adult with an advanced solid tumor such as melanoma, head and neck, liver or kidney cancer. The rearrangement joins TRBV18 to TRBJ1-2, with a weak D call TRBD1 (5 bases). The CDR3: CASSPQGAHGYTF. CDR3 nucleotides: TGTGCCAGCTCACCACAAGGGGCACATGGCTACACCTTC.